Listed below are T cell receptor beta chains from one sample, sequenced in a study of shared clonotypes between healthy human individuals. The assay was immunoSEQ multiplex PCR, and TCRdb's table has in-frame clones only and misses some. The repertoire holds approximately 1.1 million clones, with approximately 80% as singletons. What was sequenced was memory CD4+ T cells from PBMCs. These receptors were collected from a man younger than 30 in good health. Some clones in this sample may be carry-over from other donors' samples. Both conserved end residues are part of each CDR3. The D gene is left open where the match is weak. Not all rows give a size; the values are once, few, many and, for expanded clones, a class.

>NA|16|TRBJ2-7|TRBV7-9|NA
TGTGCCAGCAGCTCACCTGGCTCGGCCAATTCCTACGAGCAGTACTTC
CASSSPGSANSYEQYF
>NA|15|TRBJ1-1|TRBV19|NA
TGTGCCAGTAGTATATGGAGGGTCCCGAACACTGAAGCTTTCTTT
CASSIWRVPNTEAFF
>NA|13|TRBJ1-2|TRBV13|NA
TGTGCCAGCAGGGGACCGCGGCTGGAAGGCTACACCTTC
CASRGPRLEGYTF
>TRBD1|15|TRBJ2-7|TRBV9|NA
TGTGCCAGCAGCCCCGGGACAGGGTGGTCCTACGAGCAGTACTTC
CASSPGTGWSYEQYF
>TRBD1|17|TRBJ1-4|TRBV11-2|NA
TGTGCCAGCAGACGAACGCACCCCGGGACAGGGAGGGAAAAACTGTTTTTT
CASRRTHPGTGREKLFF
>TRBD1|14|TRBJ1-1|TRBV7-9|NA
TGTGCCAGCAGCCGGACAGGGTCAAACACTGAAGCTTTCTTT
CASSRTGSNTEAFF
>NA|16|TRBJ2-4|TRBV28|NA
TGTGCCACCCCGACCGAACGGGAGATGGCCAAAAACATTCAGTACTTC
CATPTEREMAKNIQYF
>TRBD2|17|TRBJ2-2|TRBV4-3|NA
TGCGCCAGCAGCCAAGAAGCGCTAGCGGAAAACACCGGGGAGCTGTTTTTT
CASSQEALAENTGELFF
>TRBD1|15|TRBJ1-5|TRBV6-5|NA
TGTGCCAGCAGACCCCTCGACAGGGGGAATCAGCCCCAGCATTTT
CASRPLDRGNQPQHF
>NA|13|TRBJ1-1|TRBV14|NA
TGTGCCAGCAGCCAAAGCGGGGTGGGGGCAGCTTTCTTT
CASSQSGVGAAFF
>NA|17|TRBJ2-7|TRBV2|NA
TGTGCCAGCAGTGTTCCCCCAGACGCCGTAGGAATGGACGAGCAGTACTTC
CASSVPPDAVGMDEQYF
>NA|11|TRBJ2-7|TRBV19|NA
TGTGCCACCACAGGTGACTACGAGCAGTACTTC
CATTGDYEQYF
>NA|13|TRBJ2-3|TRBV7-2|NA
TGTGCCAGCAGCCCCCCGGGGTCTGATACGCAGTATTTT
CASSPPGSDTQYF
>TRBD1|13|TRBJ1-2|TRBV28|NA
TGTGCCAGCAGCCCGGGACAGGGCTATGGCTACACCTTC
CASSPGQGYGYTF
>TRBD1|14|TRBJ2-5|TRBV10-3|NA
TGTGCCATCACCCCGGGACAGGGGCAAGAGACCCAGTACTTC
CAITPGQGQETQYF
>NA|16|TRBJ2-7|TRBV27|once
TGTGCCAGCAGACCGTACATAGGGGGACCGCAGTCCGAGCAGTACTTC
CASRPYIGGPQSEQYF
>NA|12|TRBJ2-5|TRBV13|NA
TGTGCCAGCAGCGACTATGGAGAGACCCAGTACTTC
CASSDYGETQYF
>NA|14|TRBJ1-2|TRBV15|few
TGTGCCACCAGCCCTGGGAGGGGCCAATATGGCTACACCTTC
CATSPGRGQYGYTF